This T cell receptor beta chain came from a study of blood T cell repertoires in COVID-19. Turning to the study itself: Both acute and convalescent COVID-19 samples were obtained from the United States, Italy and Spain. PBMCs, B-cell-depleted T cells, or T cells were the source of the cDNA or gDNA that made up the material.

The V gene end was trimmed by 5 bases and the J gene end by 7 bases; junction bases not matched to a gene: 9. The CDR3 extends over 14 amino acids. Germline V CDR1 and CDR2: MNHEY, SVGAGI. How the authors handled the data: Researchers report that nucleated cell counts were estimated from reference gene primer amplification. Libraries were prepared by immunoSEQ multiplex PCR; TCRdb keeps only in-frame clonotypes and omits some of them. V, J and clone size reflect that table, while D and trimming were determined from the DNA. Counted here are under 45,000 clones, 65% to 90% occurring once; the ten biggest clones make up roughly 5%.

J is TRBJ1-2 and V is TRBV6-5; 8 bases line up with TRBD1. This TCR was sampled from a man aged 35 to 55 with active COVID-19. The sample comprised peripheral blood. The CDR3 sequence is CASSPRTGLGGYTF. CDR3 DNA sequence: TGTGCCAGCAGTCCCCGGACAGGGTTGGGTGGCTACACCTTC.